This TCR beta chain was sequenced in a study of blood T cell repertoires in COVID-19. Overall study context: T cells, B-cell-depleted T cells, or PBMCs supplied cDNA or gDNA.

Measured with immunoSEQ multiplex PCR; TCRdb has only the in-frame clones, and not every one. The top ten hold about 6.1% of the sample, which has about 50,000 clones, 70% to 85% seen once. V gave up 5 bases and J gave up 5 bases, with 18 bases separating them. There are 15 residues in the CDR3. The V gene's germline CDR1 is SEHNR and CDR2 FQNEAQ (reference sequence). This receptor was obtained from a woman aged 50 to 60 with acute COVID-19. The rearrangement links TRBV7-9 to TRBJ2-5; D is unresolved. The material sequenced was PBMCs or T cells enriched from blood (not recorded which). CDR3 DNA sequence: TGTGCCAGCAGCAATGGTCGCCATGGCAGGGAGACCCAGTACTTC. It yields the protein CASSNGRHGRETQYF.